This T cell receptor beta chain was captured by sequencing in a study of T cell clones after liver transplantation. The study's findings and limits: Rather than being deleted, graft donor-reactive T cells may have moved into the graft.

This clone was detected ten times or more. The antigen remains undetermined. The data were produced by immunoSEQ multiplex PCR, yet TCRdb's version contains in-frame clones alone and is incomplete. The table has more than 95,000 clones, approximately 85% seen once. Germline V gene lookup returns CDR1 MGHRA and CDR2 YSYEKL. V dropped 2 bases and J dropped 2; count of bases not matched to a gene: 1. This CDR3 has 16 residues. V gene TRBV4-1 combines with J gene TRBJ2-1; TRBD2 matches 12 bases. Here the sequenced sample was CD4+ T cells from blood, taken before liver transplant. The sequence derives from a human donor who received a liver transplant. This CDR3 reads CASSQLAGGPYNEQFF. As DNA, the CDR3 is TGCGCCAGCAGCCAACTAGCGGGAGGGCCCTACAATGAGCAGTTCTTC.